These T cell receptor beta chains were read from a single sample in a study. A single record per CDR3 protein comes from TCRdb applying MiXCR to the 5' RACE reads. Of approximately 60,000 distinct CDR3 sequences listed, around a quarter are singletons. The source material was tumor-infiltrating memory CD4+ T cells sorted from the breast tumor. These receptors came from a female donor with breast cancer. CDR3s include the opening cysteine and the closing phenylalanine or tryptophan. D genes are given only for firm matches.

v_call: TRBV7-9
d_call: .
cdr3_aa: CASNVGTRNSPLHF

v_call: TRBV9
d_call: .
cdr3_aa: CASSVVDSPHTEAFF

v_call: TRBV7-6
d_call: TRBD1
cdr3_aa: CASSADRATDTQHF

v_call: TRBV3-1
d_call: .
cdr3_aa: CASSQDLDQPQHF

v_call: TRBV5-1
d_call: TRBD1
cdr3_aa: CASRQGASNYGYTF

v_call: TRBV6-5
d_call: .
cdr3_aa: CASGRWNEETQYF

v_call: TRBV5-1
d_call: TRBD1
cdr3_aa: CASSLGQGGNSPLHF

v_call: TRBV6-5
d_call: .
cdr3_aa: CASVRGRGEGYEQYF

v_call: TRBV20-1
d_call: .
cdr3_aa: CSASISRTFKETQYF

v_call: TRBV27
d_call: .
cdr3_aa: CASSSREGQPQHF

v_call: TRBV9
d_call: TRBD2
cdr3_aa: CASSEMGLAGGGNEQFF

v_call: TRBV3-2
d_call: .
cdr3_aa: CASSHEYPGPLRREQFF

v_call: TRBV7-2
d_call: .
cdr3_aa: CASSSRAETQYF

v_call: TRBV7-3
d_call: TRBD2
cdr3_aa: CASSLGTSGSYGYEQYF

v_call: TRBV6-5
d_call: TRBD1
cdr3_aa: CASSLQGVSGYTF

v_call: TRBV20-1
d_call: .
cdr3_aa: CSALRDSYEQHF

v_call: TRBV7-8
d_call: TRBD1
cdr3_aa: CASSYNPRDRPREKLFF

v_call: TRBV7-2
d_call: TRBD2
cdr3_aa: CASSLLGRESSEQYF

v_call: TRBV5-1
d_call: .
cdr3_aa: CASSLEGDTPTDTQYF

v_call: TRBV5-5
d_call: TRBD2
cdr3_aa: CASSFAGGPNTQYF

v_call: TRBV2
d_call: TRBD2
cdr3_aa: CASKSLAGETDTQYF

v_call: TRBV5-1
d_call: .
cdr3_aa: CASSLAEGSGEKLFF

v_call: TRBV20-1
d_call: TRBD2
cdr3_aa: CSAGRGSSGGGITDTQYF

v_call: TRBV7-2
d_call: TRBD1
cdr3_aa: CASSLGTGTQYF

v_call: TRBV24-1
d_call: .
cdr3_aa: CATQDRISSTDTQYF

v_call: TRBV7-2
d_call: TRBD2
cdr3_aa: CASSSTSGLSSYEQYF

v_call: TRBV4-1
d_call: .
cdr3_aa: CASSQDLNSPLHF

v_call: TRBV7-3
d_call: .
cdr3_aa: CASSSTSSSTDTQYF

v_call: TRBV28
d_call: .
cdr3_aa: CASSIDSSSGNTIYF

v_call: TRBV23-1
d_call: .
cdr3_aa: CASSQSESFYEQYF

v_call: TRBV7-2
d_call: .
cdr3_aa: CASSLDPMGFAGELFF

v_call: TRBV29-1
d_call: TRBD2
cdr3_aa: CSARAGGDYEQYF

v_call: TRBV19
d_call: TRBD2
cdr3_aa: CASRGTSGTSEQFF

v_call: TRBV6-5
d_call: .
cdr3_aa: CASSKSNQPQHF

v_call: TRBV5-1
d_call: .
cdr3_aa: CASSLGAASLQETQYF

v_call: TRBV5-1
d_call: .
cdr3_aa: CASSVAGPHTEAFF

v_call: TRBV5-1
d_call: TRBD1
cdr3_aa: CASSTGDRGPGETQYF

v_call: TRBV5-1
d_call: TRBD2
cdr3_aa: CASSTTSGSFGEQYF

v_call: TRBV2
d_call: .
cdr3_aa: CASRPRQELDNQPQHF

v_call: TRBV6-1
d_call: TRBD1
cdr3_aa: CASSERGLADTQYF

v_call: TRBV5-1
d_call: TRBD2
cdr3_aa: CASSLWGGRRTNEQFF

v_call: TRBV2
d_call: TRBD1
cdr3_aa: CASTPGQGDSPLHF